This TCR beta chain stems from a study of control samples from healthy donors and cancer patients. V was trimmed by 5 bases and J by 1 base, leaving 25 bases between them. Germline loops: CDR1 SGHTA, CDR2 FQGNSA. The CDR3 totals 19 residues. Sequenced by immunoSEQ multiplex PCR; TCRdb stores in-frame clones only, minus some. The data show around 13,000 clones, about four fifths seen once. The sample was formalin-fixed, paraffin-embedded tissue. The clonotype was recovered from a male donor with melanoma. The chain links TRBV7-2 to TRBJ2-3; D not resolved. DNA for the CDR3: TGTGCCAGCAGCCAAGACTCGTGGGTGCCCCGACTTGGCACAGATACGCAGTATTTT. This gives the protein CASSQDSWVPRLGTDTQYF.